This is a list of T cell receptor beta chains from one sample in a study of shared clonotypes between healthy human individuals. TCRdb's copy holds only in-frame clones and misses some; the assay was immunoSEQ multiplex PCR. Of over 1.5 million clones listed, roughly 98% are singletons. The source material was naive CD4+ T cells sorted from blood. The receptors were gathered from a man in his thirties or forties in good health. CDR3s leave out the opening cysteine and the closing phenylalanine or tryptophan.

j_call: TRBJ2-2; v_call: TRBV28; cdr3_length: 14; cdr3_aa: ASSLSAGVLYGELF
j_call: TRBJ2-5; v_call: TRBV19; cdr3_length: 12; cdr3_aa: ASSIGTVQETQY
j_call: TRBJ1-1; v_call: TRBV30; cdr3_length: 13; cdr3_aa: AWRDDRDWNTEAF
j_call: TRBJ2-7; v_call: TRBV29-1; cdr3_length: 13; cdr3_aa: SVDSPTGVNYEQY
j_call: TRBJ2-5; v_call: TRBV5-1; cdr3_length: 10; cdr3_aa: ASSPTRETQY
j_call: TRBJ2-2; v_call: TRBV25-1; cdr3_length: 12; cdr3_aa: ASLGQGRTGELF
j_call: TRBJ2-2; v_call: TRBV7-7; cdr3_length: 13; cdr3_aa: ASSQGQWNTGELF
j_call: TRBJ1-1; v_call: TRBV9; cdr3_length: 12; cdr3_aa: ASSPTGGWTEAF
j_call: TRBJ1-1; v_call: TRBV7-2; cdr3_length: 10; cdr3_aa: ASSLGRAEAF
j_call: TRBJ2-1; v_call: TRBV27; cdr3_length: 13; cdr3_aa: ASSSRSSGYNEQF
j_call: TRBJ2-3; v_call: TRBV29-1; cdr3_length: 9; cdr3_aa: SVHRTDTQY
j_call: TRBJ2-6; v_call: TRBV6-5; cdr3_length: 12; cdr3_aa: ASSESTGANVLT
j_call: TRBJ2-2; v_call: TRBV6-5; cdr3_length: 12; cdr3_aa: ASSYSMGPGELF
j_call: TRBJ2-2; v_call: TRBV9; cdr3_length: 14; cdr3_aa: ASSSGGGMNTGELF
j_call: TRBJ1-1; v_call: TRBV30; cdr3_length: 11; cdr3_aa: AWSAAGGLEAF
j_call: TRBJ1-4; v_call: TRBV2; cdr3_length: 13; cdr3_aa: ASSSGSGGTEKLF
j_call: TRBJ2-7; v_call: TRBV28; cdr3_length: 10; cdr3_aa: ASSPGFLEQY
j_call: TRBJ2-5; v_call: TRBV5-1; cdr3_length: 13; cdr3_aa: ASSLLAEQQETQY
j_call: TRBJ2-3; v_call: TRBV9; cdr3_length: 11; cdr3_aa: ASSGVRTDTQY
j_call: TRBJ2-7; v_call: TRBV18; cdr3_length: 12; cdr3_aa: ASSRPSAAYEQY
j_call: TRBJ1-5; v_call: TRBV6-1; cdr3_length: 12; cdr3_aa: ASSEGTGYQPQH
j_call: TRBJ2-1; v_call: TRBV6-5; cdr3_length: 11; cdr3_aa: ASSYSQAGEQF